This T cell receptor (beta chain) was identified in a study of blood T cell repertoires in COVID-19. Study context: Researchers got acute and convalescent COVID-19 samples from the United States, Italy and Spain.

Method: immunoSEQ multiplex PCR; TCRdb's copy keeps in-frame clones and lacks some. This sample has about 250,000 clones; roughly 89% occur once, and the top ten carry approximately 0.85%. The CDR3 has 15 residues. In germline, CDR1 is SEHNR, CDR2 FQNEAQ (reference sequence). Trimming cost V 1 base and J 8 bases, with 12 bases left between them. V gene TRBV7-9 combines with J gene TRBJ1-6, with a tentative D call TRBD1 (5 bases). This TCR was sampled from a woman aged 40 to 50 who had recovered from COVID-19. Sequenced input: peripheral blood. In nucleotides, the CDR3 is TGTGCCAGCAGCTTAGGGCCAGGGCAGGATTCACCCCTCCACTTT. As protein: CASSLGPGQDSPLHF.